These 16 T cell receptor beta chains were sequenced from one sample in a study of T cell changes during pregnancy in multiple sclerosis. Some clones are missing from TCRdb's copy, which holds only in-frame ones; the method was immunoSEQ multiplex PCR. The sample lists 60,000 to 70,000 clones; roughly nine tenths were seen once. This material consisted of peripheral blood, taken in the second trimester of pregnancy. The receptors originated from a female donor with multiple sclerosis, enrolled in a pregnancy study.

The chain is built from TRBV25-1 and TRBJ1-2; 8 nucleotides align to TRBD1. The CDR3 is 14 amino acids. V dropped 6 bases and J dropped 4; count of bases not matched to a gene: 7. Germline V gives CDR1 MGHDK, CDR2 SYGVNS. The CDR3 bases are TGTGCCAGCAGAGAGACAGGGGTAACCTATGGCTACACCTTC. Amino acid sequence: CASRETGVTYGYTF.

The chain uses TRBV18 and TRBJ1-6; no clear D. This CDR3 spans 17 amino acids. Germline values: CDR1 KGHSH, CDR2 LQKENI. The V end lost 1 base, the J end lost 9 bases, and 19 bases lay between the germline ends. The chain's CDR3 is CASSPRDSVGLSSPLHF. The CDR3 nucleotides read TGTGCCAGCTCACCACGGGATAGCGTGGGGTTGAGTTCACCCCTCCACTTT.

J is TRBJ1-2 and V is TRBV6-1; the D gene is possibly TRBD1 (5 bases). V was shortened by 3 bases and J by 3 bases, with 17 bases between the two germline ends. The CDR3 spans 16 residues. Per the germline V gene, CDR1 is MNHNS and CDR2 is SASEGT. The CDR3 is CASSDRIAGEDYGYTF. The CDR3 region has the DNA TGTGCCAGCAGTGACCGGATCGCGGGGGAGGACTATGGCTACACCTTC.

This clone was picked up one time. The V gene is TRBV6-5, the J gene TRBJ1-5; tentative D call: TRBD1 (5 bases). The germline gives CDR1 MNHEY, CDR2 SVGAGI. This CDR3 contains 15 residues. V was cut by 1 base and J by 4 bases, with 11 bases left in between. As DNA, the CDR3 is TGTGCCAGCAGTTACTTTCCCGGGGGGAATCAGCCCCAGCATTTT. Translating it yields CASSYFPGGNQPQHF.

As for this clone: Because the CDR3's place on the DNA is in doubt, the DNA is left out and the CDR3 is given as listed by TCRdb. This CDR3 is CASSSSDRVGGYTF. The rearrangement links TRBV10-2 to TRBJ1-2; TRBD1, as called in the table, went unchecked against the DNA. The CDR3 spans 14 residues, counting both ends. Germline CDR1 is WSHSY and CDR2 is SAAADI.

This sequence joins TRBV7-9 and TRBJ2-2; 7 nucleotides align to TRBD2. J was trimmed by 5 bases and V by 6 bases; bases with no gene match: 12. CDR3 length: 16 amino acids. The V gene's germline CDR1 is SEHNR and CDR2 FQNEAQ (reference sequence). The CDR3 sequence: CASRQKGLGWTGELFF. The CDR3, as DNA: TGTGCCAGCAGACAGAAAGGACTAGGTTGGACCGGGGAGCTGTTTTTT.

The genes are TRBV7-9 and TRBJ1-5; 11 bases align to TRBD1. V was clipped by 4 bases and J by 2 bases; unmatched bases: 10. This CDR3 region has 18 residues. CDR1 is SEHNR, CDR2 FQNEAQ, per germline (reference sequence). The CDR3: CASSSGQGAVGGNQPQHF. CDR3 coding DNA: TGTGCCAGCAGCTCTGGACAGGGGGCTGTTGGGGGCAATCAGCCCCAGCATTTT.

The chain recombines TRBV7-8 with TRBJ1-1, with D unclear. V was trimmed by 3 bases and J by 8 bases, leaving 13 bases between them. CDR3 size: 13 residues. Germline V gene lookup returns CDR1 SGHVS and CDR2 FQNEAQ. The CDR3 loop is CASSFSRQREAFF. CDR3 sequence (DNA): TGTGCCAGCAGCTTCTCCCGGCAGCGAGAAGCTTTCTTT.

V and J are TRBV18 and TRBJ2-5; perhaps TRBD2 as D (6 bases). Trimming took off 3 bases at V and 4 bases at J, with 9 bases between the two ends. The CDR3 is 13 amino acids. Germline values: CDR1 KGHSH, CDR2 LQKENI. This CDR3 reads CASSPASAETQYF. As DNA, the CDR3 is TGTGCCAGCTCACCGGCTAGCGCAGAGACCCAGTACTTC.

V usage is TRBV7-3 and J usage is TRBJ2-1; 9 bases are a match to TRBD1. Germline CDR1 SGHTA, CDR2 FQGTGA. This CDR3 spans 13 amino acids. V shed 4 bases and J 9 bases; nucleotides not matched to a gene: 4. CDR3 bases: TGTGCCAGCAGCTCCGGGACAGGGAGTGAGCAGTTCTTC. It translates to CASSSGTGSEQFF.

This sequence joins TRBV10-3 and TRBJ2-2, with 13 bases that match TRBD2. V lost 4 bases and J lost 5; bases outside the gene matches: 7. Germline loops: CDR1 ENHRY, CDR2 SYGVKD. CDR3 length: 17 amino acids. The CDR3 DNA is TGTGCCATCAGTGTTACTAGCGGGGGGGCAGGAACCGGGGAGCTGTTTTTT. Protein product: CAISVTSGGAGTGELFF.

The V and J genes are TRBV19 and TRBJ2-7; the match to TRBD2 covers 10 bases. V was clipped by 8 bases and J by 4 bases; unmatched bases: 5. The CDR3 runs 13 residues. CDR1 is LNHDA, CDR2 SQIVND, per germline (reference sequence). The CDR3 is CASGAGGIYEQYF. DNA for the CDR3: TGTGCCAGTGGAGCGGGAGGGATTTACGAGCAGTACTTC.

This clone was seen only once. The CDR3 nucleotides are TGTGCCAGCAGTGTAACAGGATTAAGCAATGAGCAGTTCTTC. The encoded protein is CASSVTGLSNEQFF. The rearrangement joins TRBV25-1 to TRBJ2-1; TRBD1 might be the D (5 bases). This CDR3 contains 14 residues. Germline V lookup: CDR1 MGHDK, CDR2 SYGVNS. V was shortened by 4 bases and J by 6 bases, with 13 bases between the two germline ends.

This sequence joins TRBV6-1 and TRBJ2-1; D uncertain. CDR3 size: 14 residues. Germline V gene sequence: CDR1 MNHNS, CDR2 SASEGT. The V gene lost 2 bases and the J gene lost 7 bases, with 12 bases spanning the gap. CDR3 DNA: TGTGCCAGCAGTGAAACCTGGTCAGGTAATGAGCAGTTCTTC. Its protein is CASSETWSGNEQFF.

This chain connects TRBV6-5 to TRBJ1-5, with a possible D match to TRBD1 (5 bases). The V end was cut by 6 bases, the J end by 4 bases, with 7 bases between. Germline CDR1 MNHEY, CDR2 SVGAGI. The CDR3 is 12 amino acids. CDR3 DNA: TGTGCCAGCAGAACAGGAAATCAGCCCCAGCATTTT. Translating it yields CASRTGNQPQHF.

The V and J genes are TRBV2 and TRBJ1-4, with D uncertain. The CDR3 consists of 14 residues. The V gene lost 6 bases and the J gene lost 0 bases, with 8 bases spanning the gap. CDR1 is SNHLY and CDR2 is FYNNEI in the germline V gene. CDR3 protein: CASRKQPTNEKLFF. The CDR3 DNA follows: TGTGCCAGCAGAAAACAACCAACTAATGAAAAACTGTTTTTT.